Listed below are T cell receptor beta chains from one sample, sequenced in a study of blood T cell repertoires in COVID-19. Here immunoSEQ multiplex PCR was the method, and the copy in TCRdb shows in-frame clones only, minus some. The sample shows about 270,000 clones, 88% of them seen only once. Sequencing was done on a sample of peripheral blood. The receptor set was obtained from a man aged 60 to 69 who had recovered from COVID-19. Each CDR3 is given with its conserved first and last residue. The D gene is left open where the match is weak.

j_gene | v_gene | d_gene | CDR3nt | CDR3aa
TRBJ2-5 | TRBV19 | TRBD2 | TGTGCCAGTAGTAACCCGGGGGGGCCCGGCGAGACCCAGTACTTC | CASSNPGGPGETQYF
TRBJ1-4 | TRBV25-1 | - | TGTGCCAGCAGTGAATATCGGGCGGGGTTGGAAAAACTGTTTTTT | CASSEYRAGLEKLFF
TRBJ2-1 | TRBV19 | TRBD1 | TGTGCCAGTAGTCCCGAACAGGGGGCCACCTACAATGAGCAGTTCTTC | CASSPEQGATYNEQFF
TRBJ1-2 | TRBV13 | TRBD1 | TGTGCCAGCAGTTCAGGGGGCAGGGTCTATGGCTACACCTTC | CASSSGGRVYGYTF
TRBJ2-1 | TRBV19 | - | TGTGCCAGTAGTAGCGCACGGTACTCCTACAATGAGCAGTTCTTC | CASSSARYSYNEQFF
TRBJ2-7 | TRBV5-6 | TRBD1 | TGTGCCAGCAGCTTGGCCGGACAGGGGGCTTGGTTCGAGCAGTACTTC | CASSLAGQGAWFEQYF
TRBJ2-1 | TRBV5-1 | - | TGCGCCAGCAGCTTGAACGGAGGACCTCCAAGTGAGCAGTTCTTC | CASSLNGGPPSEQFF
TRBJ1-2 | TRBV12-3/TRBV12-4 | - | TGTGCCAGCAGCAGCCCGACAGTTTATGGCTACACCTTC | CASSSPTVYGYTF
TRBJ1-3 | TRBV18 | TRBD1 | TGTGCCAGCTCACCACAGGCAGGGGGAAGTATATCTGGAAACACCATATATTTT | CASSPQAGGSISGNTIYF
TRBJ2-7 | TRBV5-4 | TRBD1 | TGTGCCAGCAGCTCGGGGACAGCCCCTGGCGAGCAGTACTTC | CASSSGTAPGEQYF
TRBJ2-1 | TRBV11-2 | TRBD1 | TGTGCCAGCAGCCCCCGGGACAGGCGCTACAATGAGCAGTTCTTC | CASSPRDRRYNEQFF
TRBJ2-7 | TRBV7-8 | TRBD2 | TGTGCCAGCAGCTTAGTTTCGGGGGGGCGCTACGAGCAGTACTTC | CASSLVSGGRYEQYF
TRBJ1-1 | TRBV25-1 | - | TGTGCCAGCAGGTCCCACACGAACACTGAAGCTTTCTTT | CASRSHTNTEAFF
TRBJ1-1 | TRBV6-5 | TRBD1 | TGTGCCAGCAGTCGACAGGGGCCGAACACTGAAGCTTTCTTT | CASSRQGPNTEAFF
TRBJ2-7 | TRBV2 | - | TGTGCCAGCAGGGGAAACGCGGGTTCGGCCCAGTACTTC | CASRGNAGSAQYF
TRBJ2-3 | TRBV6-5 | - | TGTGCCAGCAAACCGGGACTTAGCACAGATACGCAGTATTTT | CASKPGLSTDTQYF
TRBJ1-1 | TRBV7-6 | - | TGTGCCAGCAGCCCTACCCGGGGAGGGCTCACTGAAGCTTTCTTT | CASSPTRGGLTEAFF